One and the same sample provided the 29 T cell receptor beta chains below, sequenced in a study of T cell changes during pregnancy in multiple sclerosis. Profiling relied on immunoSEQ multiplex PCR, and the TCRdb table lists in-frame clones only, not all of them. Counted here are approximately 130,000 clones, approximately 96% occurring once; the ten biggest clones make up over 0.35%. The sample consisted of peripheral blood, taken after pregnancy. The receptors originated from a female donor with multiple sclerosis, enrolled in a pregnancy study.

This chain uses TRBV6-1 with TRBJ2-7, with TRBD1 as a possible D gene (6 bases). CDR3 length: 13 residues. From germline, CDR1 is MNHNS and CDR2 SASEGT. Trimming left V 5 bases short and J 9 bases short, with 17 bases between. CDR3 coding DNA: TGTGCCAGCAGTCACCTCTCGACAGGATGGCAGTACTTC. Its translation is CASSHLSTGWQYF.

The rearrangement uses TRBV14 and TRBJ1-1; 8 bases agree with TRBD1. The germline CDR1 and CDR2 sequences are SGHDN and FVKESK. The junction had 11 bases not matched to a gene; V was cut back by 4 bases and J by 7 bases. The CDR3 consists of 15 residues. The CDR3 coding sequence is TGTGCCAGCAGCCGTAGCCAGGGGGCCGGAGATGAAGCTTTCTTT. Residues: CASSRSQGAGDEAFF.

This clone came up a few times. This chain joins TRBV19 and TRBJ2-7; 12 nucleotides line up with TRBD2. V shed 3 bases and J 3 bases; nucleotides not matched to a gene: 12. The germline V gene encodes CDR1 LNHDA and CDR2 SQIVND (reference sequence). The CDR3 is 18 residues long. The CDR3 nucleotides are TGTGCCAGTAGTATCGAGGGGAGACTAGCGGGAGCTCACTACGAGCAGTACTTC. As protein: CASSIEGRLAGAHYEQYF.

The rearrangement links TRBV7-9 to TRBJ2-7; D unclear. Looked up from germline, CDR1 is SEHNR and CDR2 is FQNEAQ (reference sequence). The V and J ends lost 3 bases and 3 bases respectively, with 3 bases between them. This CDR3 comprises 11 residues. For the CDR3, the DNA is TGTGCCAGCAGCTTTAGCTACGAGCAGTACTTC. This gives the protein CASSFSYEQYF.

J is TRBJ2-1 and V is TRBV19, with 7 positions matching TRBD1. This CDR3 is 13 amino acids long. The V segment lost 5 bases and the J segment 4 bases; nucleotides outside the gene matches: 2. Germline CDR1 reads LNHDA; CDR2 reads SQIVND (reference sequence). The CDR3 loop reads CASSGTVYNEQFF. The CDR3 DNA is TGTGCCAGTAGTGGGACAGTTTACAATGAGCAGTTCTTC.

The rearrangement links TRBV29-1 to TRBJ2-7; no definite D call. The ends were cut back, 4 bases at V and 2 bases at J, with 9 bases in the middle. The CDR3 extends over 12 amino acids. CDR1 is SQVTM and CDR2 is ANQGSEA in the germline V gene. The CDR3: CSVVSQTYEQYF. CDR3 nucleotide sequence: TGCAGCGTTGTTTCACAGACCTACGAGCAGTACTTC.

The rearrangement links TRBV30 to TRBJ1-1; D may be TRBD1 (6 bases). Germline V CDR1 and CDR2: GTSNPN, SVGIG (reference sequence). This CDR3 comprises 11 residues. Deletions cut 6 bases from V and 4 bases from J, with 9 bases between. CDR3 in DNA: TGTGCCTGCGAACAGGGCACTGAAGCTTTCTTT. It codes for CACEQGTEAFF.

This chain connects TRBV5-4 to TRBJ2-1, with 7 nucleotides matching TRBD1. J was trimmed by 7 bases and V by 3 bases; bases with no gene match: 7. This CDR3 region has 14 residues. From germline, CDR1 is SGHNT and CDR2 YYREEE (reference sequence). CDR3 coding DNA: TGTGCCAGCAGCTACACAGGGGAAGGGAATGAGCAGTTCTTC. Its protein product is CASSYTGEGNEQFF.

The chain joins TRBV27 to TRBJ2-1, with a weak D call TRBD2 (6 bases). The germline V gene has CDR1 MNHEY and CDR2 SMNVEV (reference sequence). Trimming left V 2 bases short and J 9 bases short, with 8 bases between. The CDR3 runs to 12 residues. The CDR3 nucleotides are TGTGCCAGCAGTTTACGGGACTCTGAGCAGTTCTTC. Residues: CASSLRDSEQFF.

The V call is TRBV19, the J call TRBJ1-1, with D possibly matching TRBD1 (6 bases). The CDR3 has 14 residues. Germline V gene sequence: CDR1 LNHDA, CDR2 SQIVND (reference sequence). V was clipped by 7 bases and J by 4 bases, with 16 bases between them. The CDR3 region is CASISRQGPTEAFF. CDR3 DNA: TGTGCCAGTATTTCTCGCCAGGGGCCCACTGAAGCTTTCTTT.

The gene calls are TRBV6-5 and TRBJ2-7; no firm D call. The germline gives CDR1 MNHEY, CDR2 SVGAGI. The CDR3 covers 11 residues. Trimming removed 7 bases at V and 5 bases at J, with 9 bases between. The CDR3 here is CASTFADEQYF. CDR3 nucleotide sequence: TGTGCCAGCACCTTCGCGGACGAGCAGTACTTC.

The chain employs TRBV19 and TRBJ2-1; maybe TRBD1 (5 bases). The V and J ends lost 3 bases and 0 bases respectively, with 9 bases between them. Per germline, CDR1 LNHDA and CDR2 SQIVND (reference sequence). The CDR3 is made up of 15 amino acids. The CDR3 DNA sequence: TGTGCCAGTAGTATCCAGGGTAGCTCCTACAATGAGCAGTTCTTC. This encodes CASSIQGSSYNEQFF. Complete variable domain (other parts from reference TRBV19 and TRBJ2-1): DGGITQSPKYLFRKEGQNVTLSCEQNLNHDAMYWYRQDPGQGLRLIYYSQIVNDFQKGDIAEGYSVSREKKESFPLTVTSAQKNPTAFYLCASSIQGSSYNEQFFGPGTRLTVL.

This chain joins TRBV4-2 and TRBJ2-2, with a tentative D call TRBD2 (5 bases). CDR3 length: 15 amino acids. V was cut by 3 bases and J by 8 bases, with 16 bases left in between. Looked up from germline, CDR1 is LGHNA and CDR2 is YNFKEQ. In DNA, the CDR3 is TGTGCCAGCAGCCAGGAACTCAGACTACGAGGGGAGCTGTTTTTT. It codes for CASSQELRLRGELFF.

J is TRBJ2-6 and V is TRBV28; D is possibly TRBD2 (7 bases). The germline V gene encodes CDR1 MDHEN and CDR2 SYDVKM. The CDR3 has 19 residues. Trimming left V 2 bases short and J 4 bases short, with 21 bases between. The CDR3 DNA reads as TGTGCCAGCAGTTTAGGGGGGGCGAGGGTCTTTACCGGGGCCAACGTCCTGACTTTC. Translated, it gives CASSLGGARVFTGANVLTF.

This rearrangement joins TRBV10-3 to TRBJ1-5, with 8 positions matching TRBD1. V trimming: 3 bases; J trimming: 4 bases; junction bases outside the gene matches: 5. CDR3 length: 15 amino acids. Germline V lookup: CDR1 ENHRY, CDR2 SYGVKD. The CDR3 coding sequence is TGTGCCATCAGTGATTCAGGGGGCGTTAATCAGCCCCAGCATTTT. Its protein product is CAISDSGGVNQPQHF.

The chain uses TRBV25-1 and TRBJ1-5; D perhaps matches TRBD1 (6 bases). V dropped 3 bases and J dropped 3 bases, with 12 bases sitting between them. CDR1 and CDR2 from the germline V gene are MGHDK and SYGVNS. This CDR3 is 15 amino acids long. DNA for the CDR3: TGTGCCAGCAGTGAGGGGGACACTTTCAATCAGCCCCAGCATTTT. Amino acid sequence: CASSEGDTFNQPQHF.

The V gene is TRBV5-1, the J gene TRBJ2-1; 11 bases are shared with TRBD2. Trimming removed 1 base from V and 10 bases from J; junction bases left unmatched: 7. Germline V gene sequence: CDR1 SGHRS, CDR2 YFSETQ. The CDR3 runs 15 residues. As DNA, the CDR3 is TGCGCCAGCAGCTTGCGTAGCGGGAGGGCCGAGGAGCAGTTCTTC. Translated, it gives CASSLRSGRAEEQFF.

The chain recombines TRBV18 with TRBJ2-3, with 11 bases matching TRBD2. This CDR3 comprises 20 residues. Per the germline V gene, CDR1 is KGHSH and CDR2 is LQKENI. The trim removed 3 bases at V and 2 bases at J, leaving 16 bases unmatched. Here the CDR3 reads CASSPTSGIMSGVNTDTQYF. The CDR3 DNA reads TGTGCCAGCTCACCGACTAGCGGGATAATGTCTGGGGTTAACACAGATACGCAGTATTTT.

The rearrangement uses TRBV6-6 and TRBJ2-1; TRBD2 is a possible D gene (5 bases). V dropped 4 bases and J dropped 0 bases, with 13 bases sitting between them. The germline V gene has CDR1 MNHNY and CDR2 SVGAGI (reference sequence). The length of the CDR3 is 16 residues. The CDR3 loop is CASSSIALSSYNEQFF. The CDR3 region has the DNA TGTGCCAGCAGTTCGATAGCGTTGAGCTCCTACAATGAGCAGTTCTTC.

The V and J genes are TRBV6-5 and TRBJ1-1; D is possibly TRBD1 (5 bases). Trimming shortened V by 0 bases and J by 0 bases, and 8 bases separated the two germline ends. Germline assignment: CDR1 MNHEY and CDR2 SVGAGI. The CDR3 has 15 residues. The CDR3 sequence is CASSYSGAVNTEAFF. The CDR3 DNA is TGTGCCAGCAGTTACTCAGGGGCCGTGAACACTGAAGCTTTCTTT.

V usage is TRBV29-1 and J usage is TRBJ2-5; 9 bases fit TRBD2. CDR1 is SQVTM, CDR2 ANQGSEA, per germline. This CDR3 comprises 15 residues. V lost 4 bases and J lost 2; bases outside the gene matches: 8. The CDR3 region is CSVVGASGTQETQYF. The CDR3 bases are TGCAGCGTTGTAGGGGCTAGCGGGACTCAAGAGACCCAGTACTTC.

The CDR3, as DNA: TGTGCCAGCAGCCAAGATGTCGCGACTAGCGCTGAGACCCAGTACTTC. This encodes CASSQDVATSAETQYF. The chain carries TRBV14 and TRBJ2-5, with 8 bases identical to TRBD2. Germline-derived CDR1 and CDR2 are SGHDN and FVKESK. CDR3 length equals 16 residues. J was trimmed by 5 bases and V by 0 bases; bases with no gene match: 8.

The J gene is TRBJ1-5, the V gene TRBV6-6; 7 bases agree with TRBD1. CDR1 is MNHNY, CDR2 SVGAGI, per germline (reference sequence). The CDR3 loop spans 14 amino acids. V shed 6 bases, J shed 3 bases, and the junction held 5 bases outside the gene matches. For the CDR3, the DNA is TGTGCCAGCAGACTGGGACAGTCCAATCAGCCCCAGCATTTT. As protein: CASRLGQSNQPQHF.

V is TRBV18 and J is TRBJ2-5; no definite D call. V was cut by 2 bases and J by 2 bases, with 12 bases left in between. The CDR3 contains 15 residues. The germline gives CDR1 KGHSH, CDR2 LQKENI. The CDR3 nucleotides are TGTGCCAGCTCACCAATTCGCAGTGAACAAGAGACCCAGTACTTC. The encoded protein is CASSPIRSEQETQYF.

The chain couples TRBV28 to TRBJ1-2; TRBD1 agrees at 12 bases. Germline CDR1 is MDHEN and CDR2 is SYDVKM. Trimming at V came to 1 base and at J to 6 bases, leaving 6 bases not matched to a gene. This CDR3 contains 16 residues. The CDR3 DNA reads TGTGCCAGCAGTTTATCCCCGGGACAGGGGGCTAATGGCTACACCTTC. Translating gives CASSLSPGQGANGYTF.

The J gene is TRBJ2-3, the V gene TRBV10-2; perhaps TRBD2 as D (6 bases). The germline V gene has CDR1 WSHSY and CDR2 SAAADI. Trimming took 1 base from V and 0 from J, leaving 14 bases between them. CDR3 length equals 17 residues. CDR3 protein: CASSEWRLGTSTDTQYF. In DNA form, the CDR3 reads TGCGCCAGCAGTGAGTGGAGGTTGGGGACTAGCACAGATACGCAGTATTTT.

CDR3 amino acids: CASSLAGRVNTEAFF. The CDR3 nucleotides are TGTGCCAGCAGCTTGGCGGGGAGGGTGAACACTGAAGCTTTCTTT. This chain uses TRBV5-4 with TRBJ1-1; D uncertain. Germline V lookup: CDR1 SGHNT, CDR2 YYREEE (reference sequence). The CDR3 covers 15 residues. The ends were cut back, 0 bases at V and 0 bases at J, with 9 bases in the middle.

This chain uses TRBV5-4 with TRBJ2-3; a possible D gene is TRBD1 (5 bases). Germline V gives CDR1 SGHNT, CDR2 YYREEE (reference sequence). This CDR3 has 16 residues. V was trimmed by 1 base and J by 6 bases, leaving 18 bases between them. CDR3 protein: CASSLNFGLRVDTQYF. DNA for the CDR3: TGTGCCAGCAGCTTGAATTTTGGTCTCAGGGTGGATACGCAGTATTTT.

The J gene is TRBJ2-1, the V gene TRBV4-1; 8 bases map to TRBD1. The CDR3 is made up of 17 amino acids. V was pared by 0 bases and J by 1 base, with 5 bases of the junction left unmatched. Germline CDR1 is MGHRA and CDR2 is YSYEKL. The CDR3 nucleotides are TGCGCCAGCAGCCAAGACAGGGGGCTCGGGTCCTACAATGAGCAGTTCTTC. Translation: CASSQDRGLGSYNEQFF.